The next 10 T cell receptor beta chains were all read from a single sample in a study of shared clonotypes between healthy human individuals. Libraries were prepared by immunoSEQ multiplex PCR; TCRdb keeps only in-frame clonotypes and omits some of them. The table shows roughly 2 million clones, with 90% to 96% occurring only once. The sequenced material came from naive CD4+ T cells sorted from blood. The subset here: CD45RA+ positively selected. These receptors were taken from a man in his late teens or twenties in good health.

The chain uses TRBV30 and TRBJ1-6, with a tentative D call TRBD1 (6 bases). This CDR3 is 15 amino acids long. The V end lost 1 base, the J end lost 10 bases, and 17 bases lay between the germline ends. Germline loops: CDR1 GTSNPN, CDR2 SVGIG (reference sequence). The CDR3 loop is CAWSDLGGGQSPLHF. The DNA of the CDR3 is TGTGCCTGGAGTGACCTAGGAGGGGGGCAGTCACCCCTCCACTTT.

The V gene is TRBV6-5, the J gene TRBJ2-7; a possible D gene is TRBD2 (7 bases). V shed 8 bases and J shed 2 bases, with 16 bases lying between them. Germline values: CDR1 MNHEY, CDR2 SVGAGI. The CDR3 length is 14 residues. CDR3 in amino acids: CASPGGGWTYEQYF. CDR3 DNA sequence: TGTGCCAGCCCGGGGGGCGGGTGGACCTACGAGCAGTACTTC.

In this sample, this clone turned up once. The chain combines TRBV7-9 with TRBJ1-3, with TRBD1 as a possible D gene (5 bases). With 1 base removed from V and 4 bases from J, the gap between germline ends came to 14 bases. Germline values: CDR1 SEHNR, CDR2 FQNEAQ (reference sequence). CDR3 size: 16 residues. CDR3 coding DNA: TGTGCCAGCAGCTTAGAAACAGGTTCGAGCGGAAACACCATATATTTT. Its translation is CASSLETGSSGNTIYF.

This chain joins TRBV5-6 and TRBJ2-7; 9 positions agree with TRBD1. Germline CDR1 reads SGHDT; CDR2 reads YYEEEE. J was trimmed by 6 bases and V by 2 bases; bases with no gene match: 9. The CDR3 length is 15 residues. In DNA form, the CDR3 reads TGTGCCAGCAGCTTATCACAGGGGGCGCTTAGCGAGCAGTACTTC. Translation gives CASSLSQGALSEQYF. Combining the CDR3 with reference TRBV5-6 and TRBJ2-7 gives the whole variable domain DAGVTQSPTHLIKTRGQQVTLRCSPKSGHDTVSWYQQALGQGPQFIFQYYEEEERQRGNFPDRFSGHQFPNYSSELNVNALLLGDSALYLCASSLSQGALSEQYFGPGTRLTVT.

The chain recombines TRBV28 with TRBJ1-1, with D uncertain. V was cut by 6 bases and J by 1 base, with 15 bases left in between. The length of the CDR3 is 15 residues. The germline CDR1 and CDR2 sequences are MDHEN and SYDVKM. For the CDR3, the DNA is TGTGCCAGCAGCCTTTCTACAGCGACGAACACTGAAGCTTTCTTT. Translated: CASSLSTATNTEAFF.

The CDR3 bases are TGTGCCAGCAGACGGGACAAGCAAGAGACCCAGTACTTC. It encodes CASRRDKQETQYF. V usage is TRBV7-2 and J usage is TRBJ2-5, with a tentative D call TRBD1 (6 bases). The V gene's germline CDR1 is SGHTA and CDR2 FQGNSA. The V end was cut by 6 bases, the J end by 2 bases, with 10 bases between. This CDR3 comprises 13 residues.

The chain employs TRBV7-8 and TRBJ1-3; no clear D gene. The CDR3 sequence is 15 residues long. CDR1 SGHVS and CDR2 FQNEAQ come from the germline V gene. V lost 8 bases, J lost 0 bases, and 14 bases lay in between. CDR3 loop: CASLGRSTSGNTIYF. As DNA, the CDR3 is TGTGCCAGCTTAGGGCGTAGTACCTCTGGAAACACCATATATTTT.

V is TRBV6-5 and J is TRBJ1-1; D unclear. Germline assignment: CDR1 MNHEY and CDR2 SVGAGI. With 5 bases removed from V and 0 bases from J, the gap between germline ends came to 10 bases. This CDR3 contains 14 residues. The CDR3 bases are TGTGCCAGCAGTACCGGGTCACTGAACACTGAAGCTTTCTTT. It encodes CASSTGSLNTEAFF.

This rearrangement joins TRBV6-5 to TRBJ2-7; maybe TRBD2 (6 bases). V lost 8 bases and J 2 bases, leaving 13 bases between the germline ends. The CDR3 is 13 residues long. Germline loops: CDR1 MNHEY, CDR2 SVGAGI. CDR3 coding DNA: TGTGCCAGCTGGGAGGACGGTACCTACGAGCAGTACTTC. Its translation: CASWEDGTYEQYF.

This sequence joins TRBV7-2 and TRBJ2-7, with 9 bases that match TRBD2. The CDR3 runs 15 residues. J gave up 2 bases and V 4 bases, and 6 bases lay outside the gene matches. Germline CDR1 SGHTA, CDR2 FQGNSA. The CDR3 reads CASSSPGLATYEQYF. As DNA, the CDR3 is TGTGCCAGCAGCTCGCCGGGACTAGCCACCTACGAGCAGTACTTC. Full variable domain (rest looked up from reference TRBV7-2 and TRBJ2-7): GAGVSQSPSNKVTEKGKDVELRCDPISGHTALYWYRQSLGQGLEFLIYFQGNSAPDKSGLPSDRFSAERTGGSVSTLTIQRTQQEDSAVYLCASSSPGLATYEQYFGPGTRLTVT.